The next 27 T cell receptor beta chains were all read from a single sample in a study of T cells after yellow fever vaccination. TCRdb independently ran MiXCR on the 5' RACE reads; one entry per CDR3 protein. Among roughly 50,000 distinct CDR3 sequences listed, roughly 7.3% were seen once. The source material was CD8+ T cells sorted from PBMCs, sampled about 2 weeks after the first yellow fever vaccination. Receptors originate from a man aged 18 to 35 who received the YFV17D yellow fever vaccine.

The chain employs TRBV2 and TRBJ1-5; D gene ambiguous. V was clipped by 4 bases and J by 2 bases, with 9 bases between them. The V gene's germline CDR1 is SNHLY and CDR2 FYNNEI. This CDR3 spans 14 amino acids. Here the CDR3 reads CASSVPVGNQPQHF. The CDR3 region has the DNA TGTGCCAGCAGTGTACCGGTAGGCAATCAGCCCCAGCATTTT.

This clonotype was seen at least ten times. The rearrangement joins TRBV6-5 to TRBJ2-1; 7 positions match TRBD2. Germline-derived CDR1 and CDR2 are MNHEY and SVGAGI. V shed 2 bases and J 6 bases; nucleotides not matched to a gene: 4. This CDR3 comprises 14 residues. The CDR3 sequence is CASSYGAGLNEQFF. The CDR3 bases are TGTGCCAGCAGTTACGGAGCGGGGCTCAATGAGCAGTTCTTC.

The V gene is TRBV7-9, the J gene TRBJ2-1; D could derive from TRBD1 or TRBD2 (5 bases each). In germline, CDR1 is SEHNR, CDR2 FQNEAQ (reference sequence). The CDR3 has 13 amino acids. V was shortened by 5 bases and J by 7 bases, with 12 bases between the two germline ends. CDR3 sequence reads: CASSPRGMNEQFF. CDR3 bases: TGTGCCAGCAGCCCGAGGGGCATGAATGAGCAGTTCTTC.

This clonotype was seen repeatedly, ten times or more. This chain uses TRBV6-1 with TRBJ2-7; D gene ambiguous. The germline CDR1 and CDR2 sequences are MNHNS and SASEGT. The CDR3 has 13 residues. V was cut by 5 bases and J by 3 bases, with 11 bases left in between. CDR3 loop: CASSRMFGYEQYV. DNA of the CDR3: TGTGCCAGCAGTCGAATGTTTGGCTACGAGCAGTACGTC.

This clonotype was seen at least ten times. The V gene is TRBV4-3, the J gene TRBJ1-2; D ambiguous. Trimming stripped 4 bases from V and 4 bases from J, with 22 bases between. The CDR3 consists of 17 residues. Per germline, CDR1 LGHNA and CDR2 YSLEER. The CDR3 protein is CASSPSRSPGVVYGYTF. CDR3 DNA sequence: TGCGCCAGCAGCCCTAGCAGGTCGCCTGGTGTGGTCTATGGCTACACCTTC.

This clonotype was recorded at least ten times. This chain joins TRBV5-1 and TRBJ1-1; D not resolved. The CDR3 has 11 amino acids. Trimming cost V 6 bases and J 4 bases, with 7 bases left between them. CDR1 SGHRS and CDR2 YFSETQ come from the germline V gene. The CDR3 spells CASTAGTEAFF. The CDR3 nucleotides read TGCGCCAGCACCGCTGGCACTGAAGCTTTCTTT.

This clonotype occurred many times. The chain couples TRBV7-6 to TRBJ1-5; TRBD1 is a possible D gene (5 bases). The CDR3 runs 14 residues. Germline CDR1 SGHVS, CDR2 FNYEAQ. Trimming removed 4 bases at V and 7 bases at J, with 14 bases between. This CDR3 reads CASSSGTPDQPQHF. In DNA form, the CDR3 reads TGTGCCAGCAGCTCCGGGACGCCGGACCAGCCCCAGCATTTT.

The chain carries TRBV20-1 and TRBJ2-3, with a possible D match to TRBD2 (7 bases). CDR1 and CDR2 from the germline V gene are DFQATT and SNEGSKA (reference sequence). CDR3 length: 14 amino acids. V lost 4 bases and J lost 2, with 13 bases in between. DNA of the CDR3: TGCAGTGCTACGAGGGGGGGTTTCACAGATACGCAGTATTTT. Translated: CSATRGGFTDTQYF.

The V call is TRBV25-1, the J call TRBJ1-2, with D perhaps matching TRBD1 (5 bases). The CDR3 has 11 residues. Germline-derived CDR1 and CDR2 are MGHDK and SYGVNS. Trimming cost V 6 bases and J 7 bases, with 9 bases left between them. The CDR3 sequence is CASRFGGGYTF. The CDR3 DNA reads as TGTGCCAGCAGATTCGGGGGTGGCTACACCTTC.

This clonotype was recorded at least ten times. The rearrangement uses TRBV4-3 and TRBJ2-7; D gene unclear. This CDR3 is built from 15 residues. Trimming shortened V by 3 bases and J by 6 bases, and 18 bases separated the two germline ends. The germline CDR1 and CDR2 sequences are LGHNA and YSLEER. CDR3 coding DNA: TGCGCCAGCAGCCAGGCCTCCGGAGCTCTGATCGAGCAGTACTTC. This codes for CASSQASGALIEQYF.

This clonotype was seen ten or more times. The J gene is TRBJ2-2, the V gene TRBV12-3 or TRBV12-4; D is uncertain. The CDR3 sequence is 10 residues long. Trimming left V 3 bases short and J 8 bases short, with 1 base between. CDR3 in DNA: TGTGCCAGCAGTTTTGGGGAGCTGTTTTTT. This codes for CASSFGELFF.

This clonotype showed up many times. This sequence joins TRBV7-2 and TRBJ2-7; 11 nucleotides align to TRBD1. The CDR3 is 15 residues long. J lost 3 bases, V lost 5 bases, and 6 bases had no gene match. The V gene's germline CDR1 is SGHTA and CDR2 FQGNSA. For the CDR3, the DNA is TGTGCCAGCAGCCTCCCGGGACAGGGGGTCTACGAGCAGTACGTC. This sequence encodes CASSLPGQGVYEQYV.

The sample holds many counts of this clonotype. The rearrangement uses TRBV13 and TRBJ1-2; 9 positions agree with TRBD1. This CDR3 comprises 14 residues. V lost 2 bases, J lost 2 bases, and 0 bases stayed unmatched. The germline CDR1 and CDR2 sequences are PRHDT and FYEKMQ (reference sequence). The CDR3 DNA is TGTGCCAGCAGCTTAACAGGGGGCAACTATGGCTACACCTTC. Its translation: CASSLTGGNYGYTF.

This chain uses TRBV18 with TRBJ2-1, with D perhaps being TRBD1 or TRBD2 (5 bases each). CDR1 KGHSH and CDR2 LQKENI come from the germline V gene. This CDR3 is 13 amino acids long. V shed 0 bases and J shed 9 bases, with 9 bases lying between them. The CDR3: CASSPPDGTEQFF. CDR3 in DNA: TGTGCCAGCTCACCACCGGATGGGACTGAGCAGTTCTTC.

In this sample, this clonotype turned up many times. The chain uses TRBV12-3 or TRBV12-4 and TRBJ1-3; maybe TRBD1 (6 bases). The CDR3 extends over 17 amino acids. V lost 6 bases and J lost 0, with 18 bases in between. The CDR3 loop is CASRQTYDRNSGNTIYF. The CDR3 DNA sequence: TGTGCCAGCAGACAAACCTATGACAGGAACTCTGGAAACACCATATATTTT.

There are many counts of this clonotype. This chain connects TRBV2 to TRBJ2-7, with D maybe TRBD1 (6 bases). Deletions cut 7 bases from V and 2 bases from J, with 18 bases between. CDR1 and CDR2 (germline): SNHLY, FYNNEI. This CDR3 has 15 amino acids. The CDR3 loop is CASTSLDSLPYEQYF. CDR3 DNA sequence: TGTGCCAGCACCTCATTGGACAGTCTCCCCTACGAGCAGTACTTC.

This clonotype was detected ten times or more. Here the CDR3 reads CASSPTVNSGQPQHF. The CDR3 DNA reads as TGTGCCAGCAGTCCCACGGTGAATTCTGGGCAGCCCCAGCATTTT. This rearrangement joins TRBV12-3 or TRBV12-4 to TRBJ1-5; the D is unclear. The CDR3 spans 15 residues. V was clipped by 5 bases and J by 7 bases, with 18 bases between them.

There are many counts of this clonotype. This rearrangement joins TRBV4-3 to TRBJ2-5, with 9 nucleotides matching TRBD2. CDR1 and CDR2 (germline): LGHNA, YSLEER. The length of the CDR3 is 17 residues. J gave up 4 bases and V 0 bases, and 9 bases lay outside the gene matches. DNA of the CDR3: TGCGCCAGCAGCCAAGATTTGGGCGGGGGGGCCGCAGAGACCCAGTACTTC. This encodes CASSQDLGGGAAETQYF.

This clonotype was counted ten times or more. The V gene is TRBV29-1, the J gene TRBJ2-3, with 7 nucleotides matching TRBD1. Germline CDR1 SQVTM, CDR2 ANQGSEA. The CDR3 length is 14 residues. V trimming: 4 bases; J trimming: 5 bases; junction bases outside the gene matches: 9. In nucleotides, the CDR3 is TGCAGCGTTGCGCCAGGGGGAAATGTAGATACGCAGTATTTT. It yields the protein CSVAPGGNVDTQYF.

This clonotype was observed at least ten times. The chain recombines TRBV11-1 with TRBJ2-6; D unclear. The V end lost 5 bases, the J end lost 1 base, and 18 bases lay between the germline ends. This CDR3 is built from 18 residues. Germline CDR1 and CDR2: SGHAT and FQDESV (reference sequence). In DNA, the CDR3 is TGTGCCAGCAGCCTCGACGGACCAAAAATTTCTGGGGCCAACGTCCTGACTTTC. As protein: CASSLDGPKISGANVLTF.

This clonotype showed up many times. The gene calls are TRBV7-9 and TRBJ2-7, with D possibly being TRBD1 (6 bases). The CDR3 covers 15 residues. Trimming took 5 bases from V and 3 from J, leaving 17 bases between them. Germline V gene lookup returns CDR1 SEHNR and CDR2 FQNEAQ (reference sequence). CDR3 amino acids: CASSPLGHLDYEQYV. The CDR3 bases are TGTGCCAGCAGCCCCCTGGGACACCTGGACTACGAGCAGTACGTC.

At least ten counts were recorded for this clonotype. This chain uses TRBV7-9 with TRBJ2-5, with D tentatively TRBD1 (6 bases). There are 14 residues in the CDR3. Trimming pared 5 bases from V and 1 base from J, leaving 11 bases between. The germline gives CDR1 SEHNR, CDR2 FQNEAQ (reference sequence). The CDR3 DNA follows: TGTGCCAGCAGCCTATCAGGGGTCCAAGAGACCCAGTACTTC. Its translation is CASSLSGVQETQYF.

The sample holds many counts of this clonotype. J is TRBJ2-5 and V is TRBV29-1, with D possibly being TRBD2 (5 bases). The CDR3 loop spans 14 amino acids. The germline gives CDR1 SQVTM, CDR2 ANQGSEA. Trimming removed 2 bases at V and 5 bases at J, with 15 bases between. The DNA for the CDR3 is TGCAGCGTTGAACGGGTAGGGAGTGGGGAGACCCAGTACTTC. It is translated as CSVERVGSGETQYF.

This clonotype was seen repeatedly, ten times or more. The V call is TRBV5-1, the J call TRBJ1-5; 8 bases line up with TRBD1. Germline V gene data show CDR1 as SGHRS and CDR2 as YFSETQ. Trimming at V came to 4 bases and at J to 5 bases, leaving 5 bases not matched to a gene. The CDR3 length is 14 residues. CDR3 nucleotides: TGCGCCAGCAGCCCGGACAGGGCCGATCAGCCCCAGCATTTT. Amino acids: CASSPDRADQPQHF.

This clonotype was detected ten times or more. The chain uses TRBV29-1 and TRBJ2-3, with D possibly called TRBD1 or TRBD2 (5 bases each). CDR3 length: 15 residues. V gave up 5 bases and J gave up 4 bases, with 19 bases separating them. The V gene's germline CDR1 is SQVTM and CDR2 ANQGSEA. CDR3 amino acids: CSVLGVASLADTQYF. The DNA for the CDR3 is TGCAGCGTTTTGGGGGTAGCGAGCCTCGCAGATACGCAGTATTTT.

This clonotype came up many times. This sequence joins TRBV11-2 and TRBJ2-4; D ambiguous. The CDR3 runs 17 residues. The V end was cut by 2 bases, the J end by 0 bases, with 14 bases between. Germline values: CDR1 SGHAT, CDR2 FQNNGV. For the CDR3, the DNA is TGTGCCAGCAGCTTATTCAGCCCCGAACTAGCCAAAAACATTCAGTACTTC. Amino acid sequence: CASSLFSPELAKNIQYF.

The CDR3 region is CSGSSQGGNTIYF. The CDR3 coding sequence is TGCAGCGGAAGCTCCCAGGGGGGAAACACCATATATTTT. J is TRBJ1-3 and V is TRBV29-1; D is perhaps TRBD1 (6 bases). V lost 7 bases and J 4 bases, leaving 14 bases between the germline ends. Germline V gene lookup returns CDR1 SQVTM and CDR2 ANQGSEA. CDR3 size: 13 residues.